This is a list of T cell receptor beta chains from one sample in a study of CD8 T cells in Susac syndrome. TCRdb reprocessed the immunoSEQ multiplex PCR reads with MiXCR, giving one entry per CDR3 protein. This sample has about 400,000 distinct CDR3 sequences, with approximately 85% found just once. Sequencing was carried out using CD8+ T cells from PBMCs. These receptors all stem from a human donor with multiple sclerosis. The CDR3 runs from the conserved cysteine through the conserved F or W. The D gene is left open where the match is weak. Size is omitted from some rows. Given values are once, few, many or a class for expanded clones.

J,V,size,D,length,CDR3,DNA
TRBJ2-2,TRBV6-6,few,.,13,CASSYTGYGELFF,TGTGCCAGCAGTTACACAGGGTACGGGGAGCTGTTTTTT
TRBJ1-2,TRBV29-1,.,TRBD1,12,CSAVDREYGYTF,TGCAGCGCGGTAGACAGGGAGTATGGCTACACCTTC
TRBJ2-2,TRBV14,.,.,17,CASSQDRGLAHTGELFF,TGTGCCAGCAGCCAAGATCGGGGCCTAGCGCACACCGGGGAGCTGTTTTTT
TRBJ2-6,TRBV7-9,.,TRBD1,16,CASSGDRGPGANVLTF,TGTGCCAGCAGCGGGGACAGGGGACCTGGGGCCAACGTCCTGACTTTC
TRBJ2-7,TRBV12-3/TRBV12-4,.,TRBD2,15,CASSPTSGSFYEQYF,TGTGCCAGCAGCCCTACTAGCGGGAGTTTCTACGAGCAGTACTTC
TRBJ1-2,TRBV4-1,.,.,15,CASSQELGFTYGYTF,TGCGCCAGCAGCCAAGAATTAGGCTTCACTTATGGCTACACCTTC
TRBJ2-3,TRBV10-3,.,.,13,CAISEMRTDTQYF,TGTGCCATCAGTGAGATGAGGACAGATACGCAGTATTTT
TRBJ1-1,TRBV29-1,.,.,11,CSVDRGPEAFF,TGCAGCGTTGACAGGGGCCCTGAAGCTTTCTTT
TRBJ2-7,TRBV20-1,.,.,13,CSAVGGNSYEQYF,TGCAGTGCGGTGGGGGGTAACTCCTACGAGCAGTACTTC
TRBJ1-2,TRBV6-6,.,.,14,CASSFVQQVYGYTF,TGTGCCAGCAGCTTTGTTCAGCAAGTCTATGGCTACACCTTC
TRBJ2-7,TRBV29-1,.,TRBD2,15,CSVEDREGMFYEQYF,TGCAGCGTTGAAGATAGGGAGGGTATGTTCTACGAGCAGTACTTC
TRBJ1-2,TRBV7-9,.,TRBD1,14,CASSAPGQVDGYTF,TGTGCCAGCAGCGCACCGGGACAGGTAGATGGCTACACCTTC
TRBJ2-7,TRBV27,.,TRBD2,14,CASSAPGLALEQYF,TGTGCCAGCAGTGCTCCGGGACTAGCTCTCGAGCAGTACTTC
TRBJ1-1,TRBV6-6,.,.,16,CASSYSMGAPNAEAFF,TGTGCCAGCAGTTACTCGATGGGGGCCCCGAACGCTGAAGCTTTCTTT
TRBJ2-1,TRBV2,.,.,16,CASSDQDPSSYNEQFF,TGTGCCAGCAGTGACCAGGACCCCAGCTCCTACAATGAGCAGTTCTTC
TRBJ2-3,TRBV7-8,.,TRBD2,17,CASSEGTSASSTDTQYF,TGTGCCAGCAGCGAAGGGACTAGCGCGTCTAGCACAGATACGCAGTATTTT
TRBJ1-2,TRBV19,.,.,14,CASTEGLSYYGYTF,TGTGCCAGTACGGAGGGTCTCTCTTACTATGGCTACACCTTC
TRBJ1-4,TRBV4-2,once,TRBD1,16,CASSQDGTGRDEKLFF,TGTGCCAGCAGCCAAGACGGGACAGGGAGGGATGAAAAACTGTTTTTT
TRBJ2-5,TRBV5-6,once,.,16,CASSLGLPDVAETQYF,TGTGCCAGCAGCTTGGGGCTCCCCGACGTTGCGGAGACCCAGTACTTC
TRBJ2-1,TRBV6-2/TRBV6-3,.,.,13,CASSYPNYNEQFF,TGTGCCAGCAGTTACCCTAACTACAATGAGCAGTTCTTC
TRBJ1-4,TRBV10-3,.,.,12,CAISEYNEKLFF,TGTGCCATCAGTGAATATAATGAAAAACTGTTTTTT
TRBJ1-5,TRBV4-1,.,.,15,CASSQETVSNQPQHF,TGCGCCAGCAGCCAAGAGACAGTTAGCAATCAGCCCCAGCATTTT
TRBJ2-7,TRBV3-1,.,TRBD2,14,CASSQATSGSEQYF,TGTGCCAGCAGCCAAGCGACTAGCGGGAGCGAGCAGTACTTC
TRBJ2-1,TRBV30,.,TRBD1,15,CAWNPLGQGANEQFF,TGTGCCTGGAACCCCCTGGGACAGGGGGCAAATGAGCAGTTCTTC
TRBJ1-1,TRBV7-2,.,.,14,CASSLDHLNTEAFF,TGTGCCAGCAGCCTAGACCACTTGAACACTGAAGCTTTCTTT
TRBJ2-2,TRBV13,.,TRBD2,20,CASSSQTSGRPPTNTGELFF,TGTGCCAGCAGCTCCCAGACTAGCGGGAGACCCCCTACGAACACCGGGGAGCTGTTTTTT
TRBJ1-1,TRBV4-1,.,.,16,CASSFPQGKGNTEAFF,TGCGCCAGCAGCTTCCCACAGGGAAAGGGGAACACTGAAGCTTTCTTT
TRBJ2-2,TRBV4-1,.,TRBD1,14,CASSLQGANGELFF,TGCGCCAGCAGCTTACAGGGGGCAAACGGGGAGCTGTTTTTT
TRBJ2-1,TRBV28,.,TRBD2,21,CASSTPIMGLAGGLSYNEQFF,TGTGCCAGCAGTACCCCGATAATGGGACTAGCGGGAGGGTTATCCTACAATGAGCAGTTCTTC
TRBJ1-2,TRBV7-9,.,.,13,CASSLLTSYGYTF,TGTGCCAGCAGCTTACTTACGTCCTATGGCTACACCTTC
TRBJ1-5,TRBV3-1,few,.,15,CASSQGGSENQPQHF,TGTGCCAGCAGCCAAGGAGGCTCGGAGAATCAGCCCCAGCATTTT
TRBJ2-5,TRBV29-1,.,.,14,CSVEIQGVGETQYF,TGCAGCGTTGAAATCCAGGGAGTCGGAGAGACCCAGTACTTC
TRBJ2-7,TRBV27,few,.,16,CASSLGGLAMIHEQYF,TGTGCCAGCAGTTTAGGGGGGCTAGCTATGATCCACGAGCAGTACTTC
TRBJ1-5,TRBV2,.,TRBD1,14,CASATGGGNQPQHF,TGTGCCAGCGCTACAGGGGGAGGCAATCAGCCCCAGCATTTT
TRBJ2-1,TRBV6-2/TRBV6-3,.,.,16,CASQSNGLAVGVEQFF,TGTGCCAGCCAATCTAACGGGCTAGCAGTAGGTGTTGAGCAGTTCTTC
TRBJ2-7,TRBV6-2/TRBV6-3,.,TRBD1,15,CASSTYRGKGLGQYF,TGTGCCAGCAGTACATACAGGGGGAAAGGGCTGGGGCAGTACTTC
TRBJ2-2,TRBV9,.,TRBD1,16,CASSGPGTDITGELFF,TGTGCCAGCAGCGGGCCCGGGACAGACATCACCGGGGAGCTGTTTTTT
TRBJ1-1,TRBV11-2,.,TRBD1,15,CASSPTTGVDTEAFF,TGTGCCAGCAGCCCGACCACAGGGGTCGACACTGAAGCTTTCTTT
TRBJ1-1,TRBV27,.,.,15,CASSLSLGQDTEAFF,TGTGCCAGCAGTTTATCGTTAGGGCAGGACACTGAAGCTTTCTTT
TRBJ2-7,TRBV24-1,.,TRBD1,14,CATTNTGGLGEQYF,TGTGCCACCACCAACACAGGGGGCCTTGGCGAGCAGTACTTC
TRBJ1-1,TRBV5-4,.,.,15,CASSLKGSMNTEAFF,TGTGCCAGCAGCCTGAAGGGGTCTATGAACACTGAAGCTTTCTTT
TRBJ1-1,TRBV7-9,.,.,13,CASSSTTASEAFF,TGTGCCAGCAGCTCAACGACAGCGAGTGAAGCTTTCTTT
TRBJ2-7,TRBV29-1,.,.,12,CSVVKGDYEQYF,TGCAGCGTTGTTAAGGGAGACTACGAGCAGTACTTC
TRBJ2-7,TRBV5-1,.,.,13,CASRPTTGPEQYF,TGCGCCAGCCGACCGACGACAGGTCCCGAGCAGTACTTC
TRBJ2-1,TRBV9,once,TRBD2,15,CASSVGPSGDNEQFF,TGTGCCAGCAGCGTAGGTCCTAGCGGGGACAATGAGCAGTTCTTC
TRBJ1-2,TRBV6-5,.,.,17,CASSYSLRAPGEYDYTF,TGTGCCAGCAGTTACTCTCTCAGGGCACCAGGGGAATATGACTACACCTTC
TRBJ2-7,TRBV4-2,once,.,13,CASSQAPLREQYF,TGTGCCAGCAGCCAAGCCCCCTTACGGGAGCAGTACTTC
TRBJ2-3,TRBV13,.,TRBD2,16,CASSHGTSGGTDTQYF,TGTGCCAGCAGCCACGGGACTAGCGGGGGCACAGATACGCAGTATTTT